This section outlines one T cell receptor (beta chain) sequence together with its context. The sample originates from a study of human T cells and chemical hapten exposure. Background on the study: Patients received weekly diphenylcyclopropenone doses to the scalp throughout the approximately 24-week study. Application of 0.01% DPC to the upper back was done by patch test, with a reading at 6 days.

The time point here: pre-sensitization, week 0. The sample's treatment: therapeutic diphenylcyclopropenone sensitization with weekly scalp DPC. Unfractionated whole blood was the source of the extracted total RNA. Using its own MiXCR run on the RACE reads, TCRdb lists one record per CDR3 protein. Of approximately 60,000 distinct CDR3 sequences in the sample, 11% were seen once. The germline V gene has CDR1 SEHNR and CDR2 FQNEAQ (reference sequence). There are 15 residues in the CDR3. With 2 bases clipped from V and 2 bases from J, the junction kept 5 bases outside the gene matches. The clonotype was recovered from a woman aged 35 to 49 with alopecia areata. Some clones in this sample may be carry-over from other donors' samples. This specimen consisted of whole blood, obtained in connection with sensitization to the hapten diphenylcyclopropenone (DPC). The chain recombines TRBV7-9 with TRBJ2-5, with 7 bases lining up with TRBD1. The CDR3 DNA is TGTGCCAGCAGCTTAATAGGACAGGAACAAGAGACCCAGTACTTC. Encoded protein: CASSLIGQEQETQYF.